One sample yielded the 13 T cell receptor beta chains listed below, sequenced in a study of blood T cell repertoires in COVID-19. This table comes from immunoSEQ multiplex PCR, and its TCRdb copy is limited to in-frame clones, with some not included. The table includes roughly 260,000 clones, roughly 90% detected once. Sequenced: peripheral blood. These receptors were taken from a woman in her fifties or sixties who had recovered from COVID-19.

Here the CDR3 DNA reads TGTGCCAGCAGCTTAGTGTTTGAGGGTCGTTACGAGCAGTACTTC. Protein sequence: CASSLVFEGRYEQYF. The chain carries TRBV7-2 and TRBJ2-7; tentatively, D is TRBD2 (5 bases). The ends were cut back, 1 base at V and 4 bases at J, with 14 bases in the middle. The CDR3 runs to 15 residues. Germline CDR1 and CDR2: SGHTA and FQGNSA.

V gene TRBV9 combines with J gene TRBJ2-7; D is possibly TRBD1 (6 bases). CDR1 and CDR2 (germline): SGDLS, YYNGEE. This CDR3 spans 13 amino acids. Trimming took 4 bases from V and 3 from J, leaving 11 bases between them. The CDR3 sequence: CASSPQDSYEQYF. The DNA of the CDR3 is TGTGCCAGCAGCCCCCAGGACAGCTACGAGCAGTACTTC.

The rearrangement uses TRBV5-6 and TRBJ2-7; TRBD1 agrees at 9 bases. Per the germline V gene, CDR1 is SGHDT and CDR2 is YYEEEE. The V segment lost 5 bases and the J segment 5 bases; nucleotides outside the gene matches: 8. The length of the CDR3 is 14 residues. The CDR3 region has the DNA TGTGCCAGCAGTTCGACAGGGGGGTCCAACGAGCAGTACTTC. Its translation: CASSSTGGSNEQYF.

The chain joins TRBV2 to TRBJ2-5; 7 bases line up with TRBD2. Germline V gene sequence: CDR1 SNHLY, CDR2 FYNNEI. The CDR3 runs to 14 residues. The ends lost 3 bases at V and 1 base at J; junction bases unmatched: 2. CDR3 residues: CASSDRTSQETQYF. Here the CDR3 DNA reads TGTGCCAGCAGTGATCGGACTAGCCAAGAGACCCAGTACTTC.

The CDR3 DNA reads TGTGCCAGTAGTATACAGGGGAGAATTCAGCCCCAGCATTTT. Translating it yields CASSIQGRIQPQHF. The V and J genes are TRBV19 and TRBJ1-5, with D possibly matching TRBD1 (6 bases). Germline V gives CDR1 LNHDA, CDR2 SQIVND (reference sequence). The CDR3 is 14 residues long. V lost 2 bases and J 6 bases, leaving 11 bases between the germline ends.

This CDR3 reads CASSAQERTGETGANVLTF. In DNA, the CDR3 is TGTGCCAGCAGCGCCCAAGAAAGGACAGGGGAGACCGGGGCCAACGTCCTGACTTTC. The rearrangement links TRBV9 to TRBJ2-6; 9 bases agree with TRBD1. The V segment lost 3 bases and the J segment 4 bases; nucleotides outside the gene matches: 14. CDR1 and CDR2 from the germline V gene are SGDLS and YYNGEE. This CDR3 comprises 19 residues.

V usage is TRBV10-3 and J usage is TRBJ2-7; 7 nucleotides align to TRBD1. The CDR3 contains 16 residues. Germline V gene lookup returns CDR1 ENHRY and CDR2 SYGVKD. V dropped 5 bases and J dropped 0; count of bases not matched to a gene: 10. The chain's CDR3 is CAISTTGAPRSYEQYF. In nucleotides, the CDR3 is TGTGCCATCAGTACTACAGGGGCCCCTCGCTCCTACGAGCAGTACTTC.

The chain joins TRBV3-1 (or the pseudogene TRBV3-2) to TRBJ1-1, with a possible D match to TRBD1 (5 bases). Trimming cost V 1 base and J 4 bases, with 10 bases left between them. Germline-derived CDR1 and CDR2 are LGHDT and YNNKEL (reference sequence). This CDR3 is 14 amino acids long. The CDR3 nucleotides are TGTGCCAGCAGCCAAGCCGGGGGGACCACTGAAGCTTTCTTT. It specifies CASSQAGGTTEAFF.

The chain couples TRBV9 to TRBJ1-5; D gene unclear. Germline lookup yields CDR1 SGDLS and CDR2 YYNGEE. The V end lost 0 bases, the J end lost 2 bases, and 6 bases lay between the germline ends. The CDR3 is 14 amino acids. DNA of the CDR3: TGTGCCAGCAGCGTAGGCGTGGGCAATCAGCCCCAGCATTTT. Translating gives CASSVGVGNQPQHF. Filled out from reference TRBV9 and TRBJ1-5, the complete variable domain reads DSGVTQTPKHLITATGQRVTLRCSPRSGDLSVYWYQQSLDQGLQFLIQYYNGEERAKGNILERFSAQQFPDLHSELNLSSLELGDSALYFCASSVGVGNQPQHFGDGTRLSIL.

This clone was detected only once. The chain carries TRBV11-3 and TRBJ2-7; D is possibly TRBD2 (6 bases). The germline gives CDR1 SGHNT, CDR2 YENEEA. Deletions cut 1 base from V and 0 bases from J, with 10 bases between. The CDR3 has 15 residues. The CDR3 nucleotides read TGTGCCAGCAGCTTAGCGGGGGATAGCTCCTACGAGCAGTACTTC. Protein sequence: CASSLAGDSSYEQYF.

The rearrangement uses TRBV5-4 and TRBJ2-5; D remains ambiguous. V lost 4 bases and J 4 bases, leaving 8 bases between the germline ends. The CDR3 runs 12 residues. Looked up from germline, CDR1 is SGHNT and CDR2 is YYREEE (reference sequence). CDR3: CASSGESETQYF. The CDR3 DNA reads TGTGCCAGCAGCGGAGAATCAGAGACCCAGTACTTC. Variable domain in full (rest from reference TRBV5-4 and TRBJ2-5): ETGVTQSPTHLIKTRGQQVTLRCSSQSGHNTVSWYQQALGQGPQFIFQYYREEENGRGNFPPRFSGLQFPNYSSELNVNALELDDSALYLCASSGESETQYFGPGTRLLVL.

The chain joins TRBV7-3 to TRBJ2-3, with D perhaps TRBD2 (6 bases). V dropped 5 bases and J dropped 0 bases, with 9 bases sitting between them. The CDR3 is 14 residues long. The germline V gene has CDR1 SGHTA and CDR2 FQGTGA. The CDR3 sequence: CASSPGTSTDTQYF. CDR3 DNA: TGTGCCAGCAGCCCGGGGACTAGCACAGATACGCAGTATTTT. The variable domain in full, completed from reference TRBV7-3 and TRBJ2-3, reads GAGVSQTPSNKVTEKGKYVELRCDPISGHTALYWYRQSLGQGPEFLIYFQGTGAADDSGLPNDRFFAVRPEGSVSTLKIQRTERGDSAVYLCASSPGTSTDTQYFGPGTRLTVL.

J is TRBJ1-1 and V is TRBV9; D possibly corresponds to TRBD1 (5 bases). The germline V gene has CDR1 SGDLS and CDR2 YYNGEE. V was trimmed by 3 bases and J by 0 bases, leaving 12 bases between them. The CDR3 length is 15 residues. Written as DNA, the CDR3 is TGTGCCAGCAGCGGAACAGGTAGAATGAACACTGAAGCTTTCTTT. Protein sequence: CASSGTGRMNTEAFF. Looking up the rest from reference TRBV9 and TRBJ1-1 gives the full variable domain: DSGVTQTPKHLITATGQRVTLRCSPRSGDLSVYWYQQSLDQGLQFLIQYYNGEERAKGNILERFSAQQFPDLHSELNLSSLELGDSALYFCASSGTGRMNTEAFFGQGTRLTVV.